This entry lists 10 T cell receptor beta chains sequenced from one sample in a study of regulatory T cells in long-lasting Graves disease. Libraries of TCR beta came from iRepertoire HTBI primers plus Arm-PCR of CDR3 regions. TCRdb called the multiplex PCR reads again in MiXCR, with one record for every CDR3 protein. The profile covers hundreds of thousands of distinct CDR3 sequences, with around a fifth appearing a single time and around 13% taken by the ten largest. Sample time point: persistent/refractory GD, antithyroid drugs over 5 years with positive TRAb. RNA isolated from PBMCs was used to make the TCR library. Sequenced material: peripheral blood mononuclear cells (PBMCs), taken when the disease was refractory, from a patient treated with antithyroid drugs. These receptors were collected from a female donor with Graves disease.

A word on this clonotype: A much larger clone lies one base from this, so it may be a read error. This CDR3 is CASSYSPRTDASYEQYF. CDR3 in DNA: TGTGCCAGCAGTTACTCGCCTCGGACAGATGCCTCCTACGAGCAGTACTTC. The chain is built from TRBV6-5 and TRBJ2-7; weak D call: TRBD1 (6 bases). The V and J ends lost 0 bases and 0 bases respectively, with 15 bases between them. Germline loops: CDR1 MNHEY, CDR2 SVGAGI. This CDR3 is 17 amino acids long.

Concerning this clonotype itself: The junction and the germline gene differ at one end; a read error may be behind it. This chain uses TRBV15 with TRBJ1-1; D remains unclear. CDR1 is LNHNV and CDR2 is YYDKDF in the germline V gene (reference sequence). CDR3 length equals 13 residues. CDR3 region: CATSRDLVWEKRF. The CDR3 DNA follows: TGTGCCACCAGCAGAGACCTAGTGTGGGAGAAACGCTTT.

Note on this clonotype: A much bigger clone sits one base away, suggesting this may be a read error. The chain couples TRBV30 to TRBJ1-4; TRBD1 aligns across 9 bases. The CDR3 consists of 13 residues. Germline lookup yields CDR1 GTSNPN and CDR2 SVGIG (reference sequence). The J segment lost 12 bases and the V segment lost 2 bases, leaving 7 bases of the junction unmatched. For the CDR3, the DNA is TGTGCCTGGAGTAGGGACAGGGACGGAGAACTGTTTTTT. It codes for CAWSRDRDGELFF.

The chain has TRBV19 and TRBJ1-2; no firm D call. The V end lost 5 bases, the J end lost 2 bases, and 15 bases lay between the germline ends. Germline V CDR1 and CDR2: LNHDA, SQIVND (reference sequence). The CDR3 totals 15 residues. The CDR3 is CASSPSEQSNYGYTF. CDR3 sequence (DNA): TGTGCCAGTAGTCCATCAGAACAGTCAAACTATGGCTACACCTTC.

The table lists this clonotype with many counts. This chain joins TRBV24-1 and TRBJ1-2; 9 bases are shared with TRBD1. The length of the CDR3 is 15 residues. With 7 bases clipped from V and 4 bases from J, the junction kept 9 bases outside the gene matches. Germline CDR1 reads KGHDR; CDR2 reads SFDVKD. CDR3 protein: CATSPSDRGVYGYTF. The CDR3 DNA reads TGTGCCACCAGCCCCTCGGACAGGGGTGTCTATGGCTACACCTTC.

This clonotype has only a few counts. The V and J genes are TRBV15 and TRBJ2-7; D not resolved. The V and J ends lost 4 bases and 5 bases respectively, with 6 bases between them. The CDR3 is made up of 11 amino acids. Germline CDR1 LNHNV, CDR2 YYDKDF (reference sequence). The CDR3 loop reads CATSTRNEQYF. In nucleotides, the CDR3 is TGTGCCACCAGCACCCGGAACGAGCAGTACTTC. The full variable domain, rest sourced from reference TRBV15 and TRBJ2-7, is DAMVIQNPRYQVTQFGKPVTLSCSQTLNHNVMYWYQQKSSQAPKLLFHYYDKDFNNEADTPDNFQSRRPNTSFCFLDIRSPGLGDTAMYLCATSTRNEQYFGPGTRLTVT.

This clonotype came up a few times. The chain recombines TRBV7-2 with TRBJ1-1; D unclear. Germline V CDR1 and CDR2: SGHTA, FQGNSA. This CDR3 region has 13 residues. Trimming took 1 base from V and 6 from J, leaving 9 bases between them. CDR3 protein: CASSLELGPEAFF. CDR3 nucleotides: TGTGCCAGCAGCTTAGAGCTGGGCCCTGAAGCTTTCTTT.

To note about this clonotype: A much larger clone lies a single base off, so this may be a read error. This chain's CDR3 is CASSDINPGKNTEAFF. DNA of the CDR3: TGTGCCAGCAGTGACATCAACCCGGGGAAAAACACTGAAGCTTTCTTT. The rearrangement links TRBV6-1 to TRBJ1-1; no definite D call. Looked up from germline, CDR1 is MNHNS and CDR2 is SASEGT. This CDR3 is 16 amino acids long. Trimming removed 3 bases at V and 2 bases at J, with 16 bases between.

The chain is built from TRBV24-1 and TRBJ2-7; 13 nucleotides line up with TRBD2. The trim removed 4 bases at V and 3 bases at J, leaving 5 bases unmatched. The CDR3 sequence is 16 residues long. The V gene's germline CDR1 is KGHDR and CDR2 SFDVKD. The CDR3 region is CATSESGTSGDYEQYF. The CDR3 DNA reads TGTGCCACCAGTGAATCCGGGACTAGCGGGGACTACGAGCAGTACTTC.

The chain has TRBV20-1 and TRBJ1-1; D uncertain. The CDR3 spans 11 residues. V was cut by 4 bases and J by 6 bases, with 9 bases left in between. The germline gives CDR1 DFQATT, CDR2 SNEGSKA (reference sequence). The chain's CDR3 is CSAKKLSEAFF. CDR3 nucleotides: TGCAGTGCTAAAAAGTTGTCTGAAGCTTTCTTT.